Each of the 29 T cell receptor beta chains below was sequenced from the same sample in a study of OX40 agonist ivuxolimab in advanced cancers. Profiling relied on immunoSEQ multiplex PCR, and the TCRdb table lists in-frame clones only, not all of them. The sample lists some 77,000 clones; about 92% were seen once. The sequencing here drew on CD4+ or CD8+ T cells sorted from blood, taken in a trial of the OX40 agonist ivuxolimab. These receptors all stem from an adult with an advanced solid tumor such as melanoma, head and neck, liver or kidney cancer.

The genes are TRBV2 and TRBJ1-5, with D possibly being TRBD1 (6 bases). CDR1 SNHLY and CDR2 FYNNEI come from the germline V gene. CDR3 length: 15 amino acids. The V gene lost 6 bases and the J gene lost 1 base, with 13 bases spanning the gap. This CDR3 is CASRKDSLSNQPQHF. CDR3 DNA: TGTGCCAGCAGAAAGGACAGTCTGAGCAATCAGCCCCAGCATTTT.

This clone has a handful of counts. The V call is TRBV30, the J call TRBJ1-5; TRBD1 might be the D (6 bases). With 3 bases removed from V and 5 bases from J, the gap between germline ends came to 11 bases. The CDR3 loop spans 13 amino acids. Germline-derived CDR1 and CDR2 are GTSNPN and SVGIG (reference sequence). The CDR3 DNA is TGTGCCTGGAGCGGGGGGCGGGATCAGCCCCAGCATTTT. Residues: CAWSGGRDQPQHF. Full variable domain (remainder filled in from reference TRBV30 and TRBJ1-5): SQTIHQWPATLVQPVGSPLSLECTVEGTSNPNLYWYRQAAGRGLQLLFYSVGIGQISSEVPQNLSASRPQDRQFILSSKKLLLSDSGFYLCAWSGGRDQPQHFGDGTRLSIL.

This clone was counted once. V usage is TRBV18 and J usage is TRBJ1-2; possibly TRBD1 for D (6 bases). The CDR3 has 16 residues. With 3 bases removed from V and 8 bases from J, the gap between germline ends came to 22 bases. Germline V gives CDR1 KGHSH, CDR2 LQKENI. The CDR3 DNA is TGTGCCAGCTCACCCATCAGACAGGTGCTGGTTAGCGGCTACACCTTC. Encoded protein: CASSPIRQVLVSGYTF.

This clone was found once. DNA for the CDR3: TGTGCCAGCAGCTTAGGCAGGACCCGAGGGCCCCAGCATTTT. Translating gives CASSLGRTRGPQHF. The rearrangement links TRBV7-2 to TRBJ1-5, with D unresolved. V was pared by 1 base and J by 9 bases, with 13 bases between. The CDR3 extends over 14 amino acids. Germline V gene sequence: CDR1 SGHTA, CDR2 FQGNSA.

This clone was seen only once. This chain links TRBV11-3 with TRBJ1-1; 8 positions match TRBD1. The V segment lost 5 bases and the J segment 4 bases; nucleotides outside the gene matches: 3. The CDR3 is made up of 13 amino acids. CDR1 is SGHNT, CDR2 YENEEA, per germline. This chain's CDR3 is CASSPTGVTEAFF. For the CDR3, the DNA is TGTGCCAGCAGCCCGACAGGGGTCACTGAAGCTTTCTTT.

The chain has TRBV6-5 and TRBJ1-6; D uncertain. Germline CDR1 MNHEY, CDR2 SVGAGI. V lost 5 bases and J 7 bases, leaving 12 bases between the germline ends. This CDR3 is 14 amino acids long. The CDR3 DNA reads as TGTGCCAGCAGTACCCCCGACACCAATTCACCCCTCCACTTT. Its translation is CASSTPDTNSPLHF.

The DNA of the CDR3 is TGCGCCAGCAGCCAAGCACGAGGGGACCTCACCGGGGAGCTGTTTTTT. This encodes CASSQARGDLTGELFF. The V and J genes are TRBV4-1 and TRBJ2-2; D assignment may be TRBD1 or TRBD2 (5 bases each). This CDR3 has 16 residues. V dropped 1 base and J dropped 4 bases, with 13 bases sitting between them. The germline V gene encodes CDR1 MGHRA and CDR2 YSYEKL.

The DNA for the CDR3 is TGTGCCAGCAGCTTAGTTCGACAGTACACTGAAGCTTTCTTT. The encoded protein is CASSLVRQYTEAFF. The chain joins TRBV11-3 to TRBJ1-1; D possibly corresponds to TRBD1 (5 bases). This CDR3 contains 14 residues. The germline V and J ends were trimmed by 1 base and 3 bases, with 9 bases remaining between them. Germline values: CDR1 SGHNT, CDR2 YENEEA.

The chain is built from TRBV7-3 and TRBJ2-5; a weak D match, TRBD1 (6 bases). This CDR3 is 14 amino acids long. Germline values: CDR1 SGHTA, CDR2 FQGTGA. V shed 4 bases and J shed 2 bases, with 11 bases lying between them. This CDR3 is CASSSQGTQETQYF. DNA for the CDR3: TGTGCCAGCAGCTCACAGGGTACTCAAGAGACCCAGTACTTC.

The chain couples TRBV6-6 to TRBJ2-2; D gene uncertain. Per germline, CDR1 MNHNY and CDR2 SVGAGI (reference sequence). Deletions cut 2 bases from V and 7 bases from J, with 8 bases between. The CDR3 runs to 13 residues. The CDR3 region is CASSYRWFGELFF. DNA for the CDR3: TGTGCCAGCAGTTACCGGTGGTTCGGGGAGCTGTTTTTT.

This rearrangement joins TRBV6-1 to TRBJ2-7; TRBD1 matches at 10 bases. CDR1 is MNHNS and CDR2 is SASEGT in the germline V gene. This CDR3 spans 14 amino acids. Trimming cost V 6 bases and J 5 bases; bases outside gene matches: 7. The DNA for the CDR3 is TGTGCCAGCAGCCTTCGGACAGGGGGGCACGAGCAGTACTTC. Translating it yields CASSLRTGGHEQYF.

The chain employs TRBV5-5 and TRBJ2-2; the D is unclear. This CDR3 has 16 residues. The germline V gene has CDR1 SGHKS and CDR2 YYEKEE (reference sequence). Trimming took 0 bases from V and 0 from J, leaving 9 bases between them. The CDR3 DNA is TGTGCCAGCAGCTTGGCCACGTCCGCGAACACCGGGGAGCTGTTTTTT. Translated, it gives CASSLATSANTGELFF.

This rearrangement joins TRBV29-1 to TRBJ1-1, with 8 bases matching TRBD1. This CDR3 has 16 amino acids. Trimming cost V 3 bases and J 1 base; bases outside gene matches: 10. Germline V CDR1 and CDR2: SQVTM, ANQGSEA. This CDR3 is CSVDKGGGTGNTEAFF. The CDR3, as DNA: TGCAGCGTTGATAAGGGTGGCGGGACAGGGAACACTGAAGCTTTCTTT.

The V call is TRBV7-9, the J call TRBJ2-7; 7 bases match TRBD1. J gave up 4 bases and V 5 bases, and 8 bases lay outside the gene matches. Germline V CDR1 and CDR2: SEHNR, FQNEAQ (reference sequence). This CDR3 comprises 14 residues. The CDR3 reads CASSPDPDRYEQYF. In DNA, the CDR3 is TGTGCCAGCAGCCCAGACCCGGACAGGTACGAGCAGTACTTC.

This chain connects TRBV27 to TRBJ1-1; D ambiguous. In germline, CDR1 is MNHEY, CDR2 SMNVEV (reference sequence). This CDR3 has 13 amino acids. V was clipped by 1 base and J by 1 base, with 4 bases between them. The CDR3 reads CASSLYENTEAFF. For the CDR3, the DNA is TGTGCCAGCAGTTTATACGAGAACACTGAAGCTTTCTTT.

The rearrangement uses TRBV11-3 and TRBJ2-1, with TRBD2 identical over 7 bases. The CDR3 has 13 amino acids. Trimming at V came to 2 bases and at J to 7 bases, leaving 2 bases not matched to a gene. Germline lookup yields CDR1 SGHNT and CDR2 YENEEA. CDR3: CASSLFGRNEQFF. The CDR3 DNA sequence: TGTGCCAGCAGCTTATTCGGGAGGAATGAGCAGTTCTTC.

The rearrangement joins TRBV28 to TRBJ2-2; D ambiguous. With 2 bases removed from V and 2 bases from J, the gap between germline ends came to 0 bases. Germline V gene data show CDR1 as MDHEN and CDR2 as SYDVKM. The CDR3 is 12 amino acids. The DNA for the CDR3 is TGTGCCAGCAGTTTAAACACCGGGGAGCTGTTTTTT. It translates to CASSLNTGELFF. Based on the CDR3 plus reference TRBV28 and TRBJ2-2, the full variable domain is DVKVTQSSRYLVKRTGEKVFLECVQDMDHENMFWYRQDPGLGLRLIYFSYDVKMKEKGDIPEGYSVSREKKERFSLILESASTNQTSMYLCASSLNTGELFFGEGSRLTVL.

The chain is built from TRBV4-1 and TRBJ1-1, with 7 bases identical to TRBD1. The V gene end was trimmed by 1 base and the J gene end by 1 base; junction bases not matched to a gene: 6. The CDR3 loop spans 16 amino acids. CDR1 and CDR2 (germline): MGHRA, YSYEKL. The chain's CDR3 is CASSQVGTVSNTEAFF. CDR3 coding DNA: TGCGCCAGCAGCCAAGTCGGGACAGTATCGAACACTGAAGCTTTCTTT.

The chain has TRBV28 and TRBJ1-6; D is unclear. Germline CDR1 and CDR2: MDHEN and SYDVKM. V was pared by 4 bases and J by 4 bases, with 11 bases between. The CDR3 is 15 residues long. As DNA, the CDR3 is TGTGCCAGCAGTTCTCGGGTTACGTATAATTCACCCCTCCACTTT. This codes for CASSSRVTYNSPLHF.

This chain links TRBV7-2 with TRBJ2-1; 9 nucleotides align to TRBD2. Trimming took 2 bases from V and 5 from J; bases not matched to a gene: 4. The CDR3 is 15 residues long. Germline V gene lookup returns CDR1 SGHTA and CDR2 FQGNSA. CDR3 sequence: CASSLWTSAHNEQFF. The CDR3 nucleotides are TGTGCCAGCAGCTTATGGACTAGCGCCCACAATGAGCAGTTCTTC.

The chain combines TRBV12-5 with TRBJ2-1, with 10 bases aligning to TRBD2. The CDR3 sequence is 14 residues long. The germline V gene has CDR1 LGHNT and CDR2 FRNRAP. The J segment lost 7 bases and the V segment lost 5 bases, leaving 5 bases of the junction unmatched. The DNA for the CDR3 is TGTGCTAGTGGTCCTAGCGGGAGTTGGAATGAGCAGTTCTTC. Encoded protein: CASGPSGSWNEQFF.

The chain has TRBV6-5 and TRBJ1-2; the D is unclear. The CDR3 is made up of 12 amino acids. Germline CDR1 and CDR2: MNHEY and SVGAGI. The V gene lost 5 bases and the J gene lost 4 bases, with 8 bases spanning the gap. The CDR3 DNA follows: TGTGCCAGCAGTCCAGAAACCTATGGCTACACCTTC. Amino acids: CASSPETYGYTF.

The gene calls are TRBV5-1 and TRBJ1-1, with D perhaps matching TRBD1 (5 bases). V lost 4 bases, J lost 5 bases, and 12 bases lay in between. The germline CDR1 and CDR2 sequences are SGHRS and YFSETQ. The CDR3 extends over 13 amino acids. The CDR3 spells CASSQGTATEAFF. The CDR3 DNA reads as TGCGCCAGCAGCCAAGGGACCGCAACTGAAGCTTTCTTT.

Here the CDR3 reads CASSLDTGGFEKLFF. The CDR3 DNA follows: TGTGCCAGCAGCTTAGATACCGGGGGCTTTGAAAAACTGTTTTTT. The genes are TRBV11-2 and TRBJ1-4; a weak D match, TRBD1 (6 bases). Germline CDR1 is SGHAT and CDR2 is FQNNGV. V lost 0 bases, J lost 7 bases, and 12 bases lay in between. The CDR3 is 15 residues long.

The J gene is TRBJ1-4, the V gene TRBV7-8; unclear D gene. The CDR3 length is 17 residues. Per germline, CDR1 SGHVS and CDR2 FQNEAQ. V was trimmed by 5 bases and J by 3 bases, leaving 19 bases between them. DNA for the CDR3: TGTGCCAGCAGCCACGACTCCCCGAAGGTATCTAATGAAAAACTGTTTTTT. This sequence encodes CASSHDSPKVSNEKLFF.

The chain has TRBV28 and TRBJ1-2; 7 bases are a match to TRBD1. CDR1 is MDHEN, CDR2 SYDVKM, per germline. V was pared by 4 bases and J by 2 bases, with 4 bases of the junction left unmatched. The CDR3 length is 14 residues. CDR3 nucleotides: TGTGCCAGCAGTTGGAGGGGGCCCAACTATGGCTACACCTTC. This encodes CASSWRGPNYGYTF.

This chain joins TRBV19 and TRBJ1-5, with 9 bases lining up with TRBD1. Germline CDR1 is LNHDA and CDR2 is SQIVND (reference sequence). The CDR3 loop spans 14 amino acids. V shed 5 bases, J shed 6 bases, and the junction held 5 bases outside the gene matches. The CDR3 nucleotides are TGTGCCAGTAGTGCGACAGGGGGGCGTCAGCCCCAGCATTTT. It encodes CASSATGGRQPQHF.

The chain combines TRBV2 with TRBJ1-6; D not resolved. The ends were cut back, 5 bases at V and 3 bases at J, with 8 bases in the middle. Germline CDR1 SNHLY, CDR2 FYNNEI. The CDR3 runs 14 residues. DNA for the CDR3: TGTGCCAGCAGTAATGGATTCTATAATTCACCCCTCCACTTT. Protein: CASSNGFYNSPLHF.

This chain uses TRBV27 with TRBJ1-1; 7 bases fit TRBD1. Per germline, CDR1 MNHEY and CDR2 SMNVEV (reference sequence). V was clipped by 8 bases and J by 0 bases; unmatched bases: 3. This CDR3 region has 13 residues. CDR3 loop: CASGTVLNTEAFF. The DNA of the CDR3 is TGTGCCAGCGGGACAGTTCTGAACACTGAAGCTTTCTTT.